One and the same sample provided the 19 T cell receptor beta chains below, sequenced in a study of cytomegalovirus exposure and HLA in healthy donors. A multiplex PCR was run with 60 Vbeta primers and 13 Jbeta primers. The assay was immunoSEQ multiplex PCR, and TCRdb's table has in-frame clones only and misses some. Found here are 150,000 to 200,000 clones, around 87% of them singletons; the top ten hold 1.5% to 2%. Specimen: PBMCs. Receptors were obtained from a woman between 18 and 29 years old in good health and CMV-seronegative.

CDR3 region: CASSLGTQGYEQYF. DNA for the CDR3: TGCGCCAGCAGCTTGGGAACACAGGGGTACGAGCAGTACTTC. V and J are TRBV5-1 and TRBJ2-7, with 7 bases fitting TRBD1. V shed 0 bases and J 4 bases; nucleotides not matched to a gene: 4. Looked up from germline, CDR1 is SGHRS and CDR2 is YFSETQ. The length of the CDR3 is 14 residues.

This clone was seen a single time. This rearrangement joins TRBV15 to TRBJ1-1; 10 bases align to TRBD1. The J segment lost 4 bases and the V segment lost 7 bases, leaving 9 bases of the junction unmatched. The CDR3 has 15 amino acids. CDR1 and CDR2 (germline): LNHNV, YYDKDF (reference sequence). In nucleotides, the CDR3 is TGTGCCACCACCACCCCCGGGACAGGGGTCACTGAAGCTTTCTTT. The encoded protein is CATTTPGTGVTEAFF.

V and J are TRBV18 and TRBJ2-4; D perhaps matches TRBD2 (6 bases). V gave up 6 bases and J gave up 1 base, with 13 bases separating them. This CDR3 has 15 amino acids. The V gene's germline CDR1 is KGHSH and CDR2 LQKENI. The CDR3 nucleotides read TGTGCCAGCTCCCCGGGGGAGGTGGCCAAAAACATTCAGTACTTC. Translated, it gives CASSPGEVAKNIQYF.

The rearrangement links TRBV10-3 to TRBJ2-2; possibly TRBD2 for D (6 bases). The CDR3 spans 13 residues. CDR1 ENHRY and CDR2 SYGVKD come from the germline V gene. V was clipped by 7 bases and J by 6 bases, with 12 bases between them. As DNA, the CDR3 is TGTGCCATCACCCCGGGAGTTGCCGGGGAGCTGTTTTTT. Encoded protein: CAITPGVAGELFF.

The gene calls are TRBV11-3 and TRBJ1-3; 7 bases agree with TRBD1. The V and J ends lost 5 bases and 4 bases, in that order; junction bases with no gene match: 8. This CDR3 comprises 15 residues. Germline CDR1 is SGHNT and CDR2 is YENEEA. CDR3 nucleotide sequence: TGTGCCAGCAGCCTAGCCGGGACAGCAGGAAACACCATATATTTT. Its protein is CASSLAGTAGNTIYF.

The gene calls are TRBV18 and TRBJ1-1; D gene uncertain. This CDR3 is built from 15 residues. The germline gives CDR1 KGHSH, CDR2 LQKENI. V lost 2 bases to trimming and J lost 3 bases, with 13 bases between them. The CDR3 is CASSPGEVGYTEAFF. The CDR3 DNA is TGTGCCAGCTCACCAGGGGAGGTCGGTTACACTGAAGCTTTCTTT.

There are a few counts of this clone. The CDR3: CAVGTEAFF. As DNA, the CDR3 is TGTGCCGTCGGCACTGAAGCTTTCTTT. The chain has TRBV6-6 and TRBJ1-1; D unclear. The germline CDR1 and CDR2 sequences are MNHNY and SVGAGI (reference sequence). This CDR3 comprises 9 residues. V was pared by 11 bases and J by 4 bases, with 5 bases between.

The chain recombines TRBV4-1 with TRBJ2-1; 11 nucleotides line up with TRBD2. Germline V gene lookup returns CDR1 MGHRA and CDR2 YSYEKL. V lost 1 base, J lost 10 bases, and 9 bases stayed unmatched. The CDR3 contains 16 residues. Written as DNA, the CDR3 is TGCGCCAGCAGCCAAGTCCTGGGACTAGCGGAGGGGGAGCAGTTCTTC. Protein sequence: CASSQVLGLAEGEQFF.

The rearrangement links TRBV28 to TRBJ1-5; 8 bases are shared with TRBD1. From germline, CDR1 is MDHEN and CDR2 SYDVKM. CDR3 size: 15 residues. Unmatched junction bases numbered 7, after V lost 4 bases and J lost 5 bases. The CDR3 DNA is TGTGCCAGCAGTTCCAGGACAGGGACACATCAGCCCCAGCATTTT. This translates into CASSSRTGTHQPQHF.

The chain employs TRBV6-6 and TRBJ2-5; 9 bases agree with TRBD2. V was clipped by 2 bases and J by 11 bases; unmatched bases: 9. CDR3 length: 14 amino acids. Looked up from germline, CDR1 is MNHNY and CDR2 is SVGAGI (reference sequence). The CDR3: CASSYGGGAREQYF. The CDR3 DNA reads TGTGCCAGCAGTTACGGCGGGGGGGCTCGTGAGCAGTACTTC.

This rearrangement joins TRBV11-2 to TRBJ1-1; D is ambiguous. V was trimmed by 3 bases and J by 5 bases, leaving 19 bases between them. This CDR3 is built from 16 residues. From germline, CDR1 is SGHAT and CDR2 FQNNGV. CDR3 in DNA: TGTGCCAGCAGCTTTGCAACCCCATCGGTCTGGACTGAAGCTTTCTTT. This translates into CASSFATPSVWTEAFF.

This clone has just a few counts. The rearrangement uses TRBV19 and TRBJ2-2; D is perhaps TRBD1 (5 bases). Germline V lookup: CDR1 LNHDA, CDR2 SQIVND (reference sequence). The CDR3 covers 17 residues. Trimming took off 5 bases at V and 1 base at J, with 17 bases between the two ends. The CDR3 loop is CASSPPLGRGNTGELFF. The CDR3 bases are TGTGCCAGTAGTCCCCCTCTGGGAAGGGGGAACACCGGGGAGCTGTTTTTT.

The rearrangement uses TRBV7-9 and TRBJ1-4, with 7 positions matching TRBD1. J gave up 4 bases and V 4 bases, and 6 bases lay outside the gene matches. In germline, CDR1 is SEHNR, CDR2 FQNEAQ (reference sequence). The CDR3 is 15 amino acids. The CDR3: CASSSPDRSNEKLFF. The CDR3 bases are TGTGCCAGCAGCTCCCCGGACAGGAGTAATGAAAAACTGTTTTTT.

This clone was recorded only once. This chain uses TRBV2 with TRBJ2-7, with D maybe TRBD1 (6 bases). This CDR3 is built from 13 residues. Per the germline V gene, CDR1 is SNHLY and CDR2 is FYNNEI. The V gene lost 9 bases and the J gene lost 1 base, with 13 bases spanning the gap. CDR3: CARRNRESYEQYF. CDR3 in DNA: TGTGCCAGGCGGAACAGGGAATCCTACGAGCAGTACTTC.

Only a few counts were recorded for this clone. The genes are TRBV7-2 and TRBJ2-5, with 7 positions matching TRBD2. The assigned J gene may be wrong: the sequence end matches TRBJ2-7 better. In germline, CDR1 is SGHTA, CDR2 FQGNSA. This CDR3 is built from 16 residues. The CDR3 region has the DNA TGTGCCAGCAGCTCACGCTCTAGCGGTCTCAGGTACGAGCAGTACTTC. Translated, it gives CASSSRSSGLRYEQYF.

The rearrangement joins TRBV28 to TRBJ1-4; a possible D gene is TRBD1 (6 bases). V gave up 4 bases and J gave up 8 bases, with 14 bases separating them. Germline V CDR1 and CDR2: MDHEN, SYDVKM. CDR3 length equals 14 residues. CDR3 DNA: TGTGCCAGCAGTTACCGGGGGGCATTCGAAAAACTGTTTTTT. Its protein product is CASSYRGAFEKLFF.

The chain carries TRBV7-3 and TRBJ2-1, with TRBD2 as a possible D gene (5 bases). The CDR3 consists of 14 residues. Trimming shortened V by 3 bases and J by 8 bases, and 14 bases separated the two germline ends. Germline V gene data show CDR1 as SGHTA and CDR2 as FQGTGA. CDR3 in amino acids: CASSLEVAGDEQFF. In DNA, the CDR3 is TGTGCCAGCAGCTTGGAGGTAGCAGGCGATGAGCAGTTCTTC. Looking up the rest from reference TRBV7-3 and TRBJ2-1 gives the full variable domain: GAGVSQTPSNKVTEKGKYVELRCDPISGHTALYWYRQSLGQGPEFLIYFQGTGAADDSGLPNDRFFAVRPEGSVSTLKIQRTERGDSAVYLCASSLEVAGDEQFFGPGTRLTVL.

The chain uses TRBV4-1 and TRBJ1-2; 9 nucleotides line up with TRBD1. The CDR3 runs 15 residues. Germline CDR1 MGHRA, CDR2 YSYEKL. Germline trimming cut 4 bases from V and 1 base from J; bases unmatched to any gene: 4. CDR3 in DNA: TGCGCCAGCAGCCCACAGGGGGCGGGTAACTATGGCTACACCTTC. Translation: CASSPQGAGNYGYTF.

This sequence joins TRBV15 and TRBJ1-6; 11 nucleotides agree with TRBD1. The trim removed 3 bases at V and 0 bases at J, leaving 7 bases unmatched. There are 19 residues in the CDR3. Germline CDR1 reads LNHNV; CDR2 reads YYDKDF (reference sequence). The CDR3 DNA is TGTGCCACCAGCAGCCGGGACAGGGGGGCCCACTCCTATAATTCACCCCTCCACTTT. As protein: CATSSRDRGAHSYNSPLHF.